These 18 T cell receptor beta chains were all obtained from the same sample, sequenced in a study of T cell responses to AZD1222 COVID-19 vaccine (dated by TCRdb to the early 2020s). The sample's time point label, in plain terms: about 28 days (+/-7) after the second vaccine dose. Library generation was performed with the immunoSEQ multiplex PCR assay. TCRdb holds this immuneACCESS table with in-frame rearrangements only. Some clones are missing; in checked studies, unresolved V genes explain under half, and the rest has no known cause. Present in this sample are 90,000 or so clones, roughly 87% of which were seen just once. About 5% of the sample goes to the ten largest clones. The sequenced sample was peripheral blood, obtained 28 days after the second AZD1222 dose. The receptor source for this set is an adult who received the AZD1222 COVID-19 vaccine.

The V and J genes are TRBV6-2 or TRBV6-3 and TRBJ2-3; D may match TRBD1 or TRBD2 (6 bases each). The CDR3 contains 13 residues. V was cut by 2 bases and J by 4 bases, with 7 bases left in between. Germline CDR1 reads MNHEY; CDR2 reads SVGEGT. The CDR3 protein is CASSYGGPDTQYF. The DNA for the CDR3 is TGTGCCAGCAGTTACGGGGGGCCAGATACGCAGTATTTT.

This chain connects TRBV4-2 to TRBJ1-6, with D unresolved. The CDR3 is 16 amino acids. Germline V lookup: CDR1 LGHNA, CDR2 YNFKEQ. V was clipped by 0 bases and J by 7 bases, with 13 bases between them. Here the CDR3 DNA reads TGTGCCAGCAGCCAAGAGGTTGGAGCTATGAATTCACCCCTCCACTTT. Amino acid sequence: CASSQEVGAMNSPLHF.

The J gene is TRBJ2-4, the V gene TRBV28, with D hard to call. This CDR3 is built from 17 residues. Germline V gives CDR1 MDHEN, CDR2 SYDVKM. V was clipped by 1 base and J by 0 bases, with 13 bases between them. CDR3 coding DNA: TGTGCCAGCAGTTTATACTCCGTATCAGAAGCCAAAAACATTCAGTACTTC. Translating gives CASSLYSVSEAKNIQYF. The variable domain in full, completed from reference TRBV28 and TRBJ2-4, reads DVKVTQSSRYLVKRTGEKVFLECVQDMDHENMFWYRQDPGLGLRLIYFSYDVKMKEKGDIPEGYSVSREKKERFSLILESASTNQTSMYLCASSLYSVSEAKNIQYFGAGTRLSVL.

The chain joins TRBV6-5 to TRBJ1-4; 8 bases line up with TRBD1. Germline CDR1 and CDR2: MNHEY and SVGAGI. Unmatched junction bases numbered 5, after V lost 6 bases and J lost 5 bases. This CDR3 has 14 residues. This CDR3 is CASRLGTGNEKLFF. CDR3 DNA: TGTGCCAGCAGGTTAGGGACAGGCAATGAAAAACTGTTTTTT.

The chain uses TRBV9 and TRBJ2-7; D may match TRBD1 or TRBD2 (5 bases each). Trimming cost V 2 bases and J 0 bases, with 9 bases left between them. Germline V gene lookup returns CDR1 SGDLS and CDR2 YYNGEE. The CDR3 length is 14 residues. In DNA, the CDR3 is TGTGCCAGCAGCGTGGGACCGGACTCCTACGAGCAGTACTTC. It translates to CASSVGPDSYEQYF.

The chain links TRBV5-3 to TRBJ1-4, with 7 bases that match TRBD1. TRBV5-3 is labeled an ORF, and its function is uncertain. After removal of 4 bases from V and 2 bases from J, the junction contained 11 bases not matched to a gene. The CDR3 sequence is 17 residues long. Here the CDR3 reads CARSQRTEGATNEKLFF. In DNA form, the CDR3 reads TGTGCCAGAAGCCAACGCACAGAGGGGGCCACTAATGAAAAACTGTTTTTT.

The gene calls are TRBV7-2 and TRBJ2-2; perhaps TRBD1 as D (7 bases). Deletions cut 5 bases from V and 11 bases from J, with 18 bases between. Per the germline V gene, CDR1 is SGHTA and CDR2 is FQGNSA. This CDR3 has 14 amino acids. The CDR3 loop reads CASSPRGGGGELFF. In DNA form, the CDR3 reads TGTGCCAGCAGCCCCCGAGGAGGGGGCGGAGAGCTGTTTTTT.

This chain uses TRBV6-5 with TRBJ2-2; 7 nucleotides agree with TRBD1. This CDR3 contains 13 residues. J lost 8 bases, V lost 4 bases, and 4 bases had no gene match. Germline values: CDR1 MNHEY, CDR2 SVGAGI. The CDR3 region is CASSLAGGGELFF. In nucleotides, the CDR3 is TGTGCCAGCAGTTTGGCAGGGGGTGGGGAGCTGTTTTTT.

Written as DNA, the CDR3 is TGCGCCAGCAGCCAAACAGGGTTCTCTGGAAACACCATATATTTT. Amino acid sequence: CASSQTGFSGNTIYF. V usage is TRBV4-3 and J usage is TRBJ1-3, with D perhaps TRBD1 (6 bases). V lost 2 bases and J 0 bases, leaving 8 bases between the germline ends. This CDR3 spans 15 amino acids. Looked up from germline, CDR1 is LGHNA and CDR2 is YSLEER.

The V call is TRBV6-5, the J call TRBJ2-5; 7 positions match TRBD2. Germline CDR1 reads MNHEY; CDR2 reads SVGAGI. The CDR3 is 16 residues long. The V gene end was trimmed by 0 bases and the J gene end by 1 base; junction bases not matched to a gene: 5. This CDR3 reads CASSYSGGSPQETQYF. The CDR3 coding sequence is TGTGCCAGCAGTTACTCGGGGGGGTCCCCCCAAGAGACCCAGTACTTC.

This chain uses TRBV6-2 or TRBV6-3 with TRBJ2-7; D might be TRBD2 (7 bases). The CDR3 totals 15 residues. Trimming took 5 bases from V and 2 from J, leaving 16 bases between them. The germline V gene encodes CDR1 MNHEY and CDR2 SVGEGT. For the CDR3, the DNA is TGTGCCAGCAGTGTCTGGGGGGGGCGACCCTACGAGCAGTACTTC. Translated: CASSVWGGRPYEQYF.

The chain combines TRBV5-6 with TRBJ2-3; D might be TRBD1 (5 bases). Germline-derived CDR1 and CDR2 are SGHDT and YYEEEE. The CDR3 length is 15 residues. V was pared by 2 bases and J by 2 bases, with 12 bases between. The CDR3 protein is CASSLTRQNTDTQYF. In DNA, the CDR3 is TGTGCCAGCAGCTTAACCCGACAGAACACAGATACGCAGTATTTT.

The chain couples TRBV6-5 to TRBJ2-7; D possibly corresponds to TRBD1 (7 bases). V lost 10 bases to trimming and J lost 1 base, with 14 bases between them. The V gene's germline CDR1 is MNHEY and CDR2 SVGAGI. This CDR3 is 13 amino acids long. The CDR3 region is CATHSGGSYEQYF. CDR3 DNA: TGTGCCACCCACTCAGGGGGGTCCTACGAGCAGTACTTC.

Only one count was recorded for this clone. This chain connects TRBV2 to TRBJ2-1; D is ambiguous. Germline V gene lookup returns CDR1 SNHLY and CDR2 FYNNEI. This CDR3 is built from 15 residues. V dropped 4 bases and J dropped 4 bases, with 14 bases sitting between them. The CDR3 DNA reads TGTGCCAGCAGTGGCGACCCTGACCCGTACAATGAGCAGTTCTTC. It encodes CASSGDPDPYNEQFF.

The CDR3 is CASSLTGTSGDTQYF. The CDR3 coding sequence is TGTGCCAGCAGCTTGACCGGGACTAGCGGGGATACGCAGTATTTT. The chain employs TRBV5-4 and TRBJ2-3; TRBD2 matches 12 bases. Germline V lookup: CDR1 SGHNT, CDR2 YYREEE (reference sequence). This CDR3 has 15 amino acids. Germline trimming cut 1 base from V and 6 bases from J; bases unmatched to any gene: 3.

The chain combines TRBV29-1 with TRBJ2-1; weak D call: TRBD2 (5 bases). Trimming stripped 6 bases from V and 8 bases from J, with 17 bases between. The CDR3 has 13 amino acids. CDR1 and CDR2 from the germline V gene are SQVTM and ANQGSEA. CDR3 protein: CSVPVKREYEQFF. CDR3 DNA sequence: TGCAGCGTACCCGTCAAACGGGAATATGAGCAGTTCTTC.

The genes are TRBV6-5 and TRBJ2-1, with 7 bases aligning to TRBD1. The germline CDR1 and CDR2 sequences are MNHEY and SVGAGI. The CDR3 is made up of 15 amino acids. V lost 5 bases to trimming and J lost 2 bases; unmatched junction nucleotides: 6. The CDR3 sequence: CASSPYRGAYNEQFF. The CDR3, as DNA: TGTGCCAGCAGTCCCTACAGGGGTGCCTACAATGAGCAGTTCTTC.

The chain is built from TRBV10-3 and TRBJ2-7; D is possibly TRBD2 (7 bases). Germline V lookup: CDR1 ENHRY, CDR2 SYGVKD. This CDR3 comprises 15 residues. V lost 10 bases to trimming and J lost 1 base, with 20 bases between them. CDR3 residues: CATTARGAESYEQYV. CDR3 in DNA: TGTGCCACTACTGCCCGGGGGGCTGAGTCCTACGAGCAGTACGTC.